These T cell receptor beta chains were read from a single sample in a study of T cell repertoires in cytomegalovirus infection. TCRdb reanalysed the reads using MiXCR and keeps one entry per CDR3 protein. This repertoire shows 150,000 or so distinct CDR3 sequences, 32% found once; its top ten account for 45% to 60%. These receptors are not linked to any known antigen. The sequencing used CD8+ T cells from cultured PBMCs, collected from culture after CMV antigen stimulation. Receptors were obtained from a human donor in good health (CMV status not recorded). Some clones in this sample may be carry-over from other donors' samples. CDR3s include the opening cysteine and the closing phenylalanine or tryptophan. The D gene is left open where the match is weak. Only some rows state a clone size, as once, few, many or a class for expanded clones.

d_gene	abundance	j_gene	v_gene	CDR3nt	CDR3aa
TRBD1	few	TRBJ2-2	TRBV27	TGTGCCAGCAGTGACAGGGGCACCGGGGAGCTGTTTTTT	CASSDRGTGELFF
-	-	TRBJ1-3	TRBV20-1	TGCAGTGCGGGCCCGGCAGGGGCTCTGGGAAACACCATATATTTT	CSAGPAGALGNTIYF
TRBD2	many	TRBJ2-7	TRBV19	TGTGCCAGTAGTATTAGCGGGGGGACCTACGAGCAGTACTTC	CASSISGGTYEQYF
TRBD1	many	TRBJ1-1	TRBV15	TGTGCCACCAGCAGAGCGAGACAGGGTCGGACTGAAGCTTTCTTT	CATSRARQGRTEAFF
-	-	TRBJ2-3	TRBV2	TGTGCCAGCAGTGAAGCGTGGGGTTCGCAGAATACGCAGTATTTT	CASSEAWGSQNTQYF
-	many	TRBJ1-5	TRBV27	TGTGCCAGCAGTGACTTCTATAGCAATCAGCCCCAGCATTTT	CASSDFYSNQPQHF
TRBD1	many	TRBJ2-7	TRBV7-6	TGTGCCAGCAGTTCCGGGACAGGGGGCTACGAGCAGTACTTC	CASSSGTGGYEQYF
-	-	TRBJ2-1	TRBV28	TGTGCCAGCAGTTTGCCGACAGGTGGGTTCAACAATGAGCAGTTCTTC	CASSLPTGGFNNEQFF
-	-	TRBJ1-1	TRBV19	TGTGCCAGTAGTATTGGGTCCCCTGGGAGGGCATTGAACACTGAAGCTTTCTTT	CASSIGSPGRALNTEAFF
-	few	TRBJ2-5	TRBV25-1	TGTGCCAGCAGTGAATGGGCAGGAGCCCAAGAGACCCAGTACTTC	CASSEWAGAQETQYF
-	few	TRBJ2-2	TRBV11-2	TGTGCCAGCAGCTTAGCAGGGTTCGGGGAGCTGTTTTTT	CASSLAGFGELFF
-	-	TRBJ1-1	TRBV29-1	TGCAGCGTACCGGACAGCTCGAACACTGAAGCTTTCTTT	CSVPDSSNTEAFF
-	many	TRBJ1-6	TRBV7-8	TGTGCCAGCAGAACCGGGACGGGAAATTCACCCCTCCACTTT	CASRTGTGNSPLHF
-	many	TRBJ2-2	TRBV11-2	TGTGCCAGCAGCTTAGGGCCAGCCGGGGAGGAAACCGGGGAGCTGTTTTTT	CASSLGPAGEETGELFF
-	few	TRBJ2-7	TRBV4-2	TGTGCCAGCAGCCCCACCTTTGGGGGGTCCTCCTACGAGCAGTACTTC	CASSPTFGGSSYEQYF
-	-	TRBJ2-5	TRBV6-9	TGTGCCAGCGACTTCCAAGAGACCCAGTACTTC	CASDFQETQYF